This is a list of T cell receptor beta chains from one sample in a study of cytomegalovirus exposure and HLA in healthy donors. This table comes from immunoSEQ multiplex PCR, and its TCRdb copy is limited to in-frame clones, with some not included. The data contain fewer than 250,000 clones, about 80% of them seen just once; the ten biggest clones take up around 1.9%. The specimen sequenced was PBMCs. These receptors were taken from a male donor in good health and CMV-seronegative. Both conserved end residues are part of each CDR3. Fields, in order: D gene, V gene, J gene, clone size, CDR3 DNA, CDR3 protein. The D gene is left open where the match is weak. Expanded clones get a size class; other rows say once, few or many, or leave the size out.

d_call: NA
v_call: TRBV21-1
j_call: TRBJ1-5
clone_size: NA
cdr3_nt: TGTGCCAGCAGCAAAGATATAAATGCGGGTCAGCCCCAGCATTTT
cdr3_aa: CASSKDINAGQPQHF

d_call: NA
v_call: TRBV6-1
j_call: TRBJ2-5
clone_size: NA
cdr3_nt: TGTGCCAGCAGTGAGTCACTAGCCCCAGGGACCCAGTACTTC
cdr3_aa: CASSESLAPGTQYF

d_call: NA
v_call: TRBV30
j_call: TRBJ2-3
clone_size: NA
cdr3_nt: TGTGCCTGGGGTACAGGGAAGGGGACAATGGATACGCAGTATTTT
cdr3_aa: CAWGTGKGTMDTQYF

d_call: NA
v_call: TRBV13
j_call: TRBJ2-7
clone_size: once
cdr3_nt: TGTGCCAGCAATTCGCGAAACTCCTACGAGCAGTACTTC
cdr3_aa: CASNSRNSYEQYF

d_call: NA
v_call: TRBV2
j_call: TRBJ1-2
clone_size: NA
cdr3_nt: TGTGCCAGCAGTGAAGTTCTAGGTAGATCGGCCAGGGGAGCGAATGGCTACACCTTC
cdr3_aa: CASSEVLGRSARGANGYTF

d_call: TRBD2
v_call: TRBV27
j_call: TRBJ2-5
clone_size: NA
cdr3_nt: TGTGCCAGCAGTTATGGGACTAGCGGTCAAGAGACCCAGTACTTC
cdr3_aa: CASSYGTSGQETQYF

d_call: NA
v_call: TRBV28
j_call: TRBJ2-7
clone_size: few
cdr3_nt: TGTGCCAGCAGTTTTCTAGCTAGCGAGCAGTACTTC
cdr3_aa: CASSFLASEQYF

d_call: NA
v_call: TRBV7-9
j_call: TRBJ1-2
clone_size: NA
cdr3_nt: TGTGCCAGCAGCCGTGAGGGCTATGGCTACACCTTC
cdr3_aa: CASSREGYGYTF

d_call: NA
v_call: TRBV6-1
j_call: TRBJ2-1
clone_size: NA
cdr3_nt: TGTGCCAGCCGGAGAAGCGGAGGGGAAAATGAGCAGTTCTTC
cdr3_aa: CASRRSGGENEQFF

d_call: NA
v_call: TRBV29-1
j_call: TRBJ2-7
clone_size: NA
cdr3_nt: TGCAGCGTCTGGACGGGGTACGAGCAGTACTTC
cdr3_aa: CSVWTGYEQYF

d_call: NA
v_call: TRBV4-2
j_call: TRBJ1-5
clone_size: NA
cdr3_nt: TGTGCCAGCAGCCAAGGTGAGGGCACTAGCAATCAGCCCCAGCATTTT
cdr3_aa: CASSQGEGTSNQPQHF

d_call: NA
v_call: TRBV6-1
j_call: TRBJ1-6
clone_size: NA
cdr3_nt: TGTGCCAGCAGTGGGGCGGGGGTGCGGAATTCACCCCTCCACTTT
cdr3_aa: CASSGAGVRNSPLHF

d_call: NA
v_call: TRBV9
j_call: TRBJ2-1
clone_size: NA
cdr3_nt: TGTGCCAGCAGCGTAGCAGGGGACAATGAGCAGTTCTTC
cdr3_aa: CASSVAGDNEQFF

d_call: NA
v_call: TRBV28
j_call: TRBJ2-7
clone_size: NA
cdr3_nt: TGTGCCAGCAGCCCTGGGGGACACCGGCCCCTGGAGCAGTACTTC
cdr3_aa: CASSPGGHRPLEQYF

d_call: NA
v_call: TRBV5-6
j_call: TRBJ1-2
clone_size: NA
cdr3_nt: TGTGCCAGCAGCCCGCAGGGTAACTATGGCTACACCTTC
cdr3_aa: CASSPQGNYGYTF

d_call: TRBD1
v_call: TRBV2
j_call: TRBJ1-1
clone_size: NA
cdr3_nt: TGTGCCAGCACCACCGACAGGGCGATCAGCCCTGAAGCTTTCTTT
cdr3_aa: CASTTDRAISPEAFF

d_call: NA
v_call: TRBV4-3
j_call: TRBJ2-6
clone_size: NA
cdr3_nt: TGCGCCAGCAGCATAGCGAACAGGGTTTCTGGGGCCAACGTCCTGACTTTC
cdr3_aa: CASSIANRVSGANVLTF

d_call: NA
v_call: TRBV7-2
j_call: TRBJ2-7
clone_size: NA
cdr3_nt: TGTGCCAGCAGCTTAGGGGGAGTTATCTACGAGCAGTACTTC
cdr3_aa: CASSLGGVIYEQYF

d_call: NA
v_call: TRBV6-6
j_call: TRBJ1-4
clone_size: NA
cdr3_nt: TGTGCCAGCAGTTCCTTAGAACCCCCTATCTTT
cdr3_aa: CASSSLEPPIF

d_call: TRBD1
v_call: TRBV7-8
j_call: TRBJ1-1
clone_size: NA
cdr3_nt: TGTGCCAGCAGCTTAGCGGACAGGGGGGAAGCTTTCTTT
cdr3_aa: CASSLADRGEAFF

d_call: NA
v_call: TRBV5-1
j_call: TRBJ2-3
clone_size: NA
cdr3_nt: TGCGCCAGCAGCACCCGGAGCCAGACAGATACGCAGTATTTT
cdr3_aa: CASSTRSQTDTQYF

d_call: TRBD2
v_call: TRBV9
j_call: TRBJ2-1
clone_size: NA
cdr3_nt: TGTGCCGGCAGCCCCCGGACTAGCGGGGTCAATGAGCAGTTCTTC
cdr3_aa: CAGSPRTSGVNEQFF

d_call: NA
v_call: TRBV25-1
j_call: TRBJ1-2
clone_size: NA
cdr3_nt: TGTGCCAGCGGTGGGACACCCGATTATGGCTACACCTTC
cdr3_aa: CASGGTPDYGYTF

d_call: TRBD2
v_call: TRBV11-1
j_call: TRBJ2-2
clone_size: NA
cdr3_nt: TGTGCCAGCAGATTTCGGTCCACTAGCGGGGGGAACACCGGGGAGCTGTTTTTT
cdr3_aa: CASRFRSTSGGNTGELFF

d_call: NA
v_call: TRBV30
j_call: TRBJ1-2
clone_size: NA
cdr3_nt: TGTGCCTGGAGTGTACGGGGGTTGTTGAGGTATGGCTACACCTTC
cdr3_aa: CAWSVRGLLRYGYTF

d_call: TRBD1
v_call: TRBV19
j_call: TRBJ1-1
clone_size: NA
cdr3_nt: TGTGCCAGTTGCGATCGCGGACAGGGGAACACTGAAGCTTTCTTT
cdr3_aa: CASCDRGQGNTEAFF